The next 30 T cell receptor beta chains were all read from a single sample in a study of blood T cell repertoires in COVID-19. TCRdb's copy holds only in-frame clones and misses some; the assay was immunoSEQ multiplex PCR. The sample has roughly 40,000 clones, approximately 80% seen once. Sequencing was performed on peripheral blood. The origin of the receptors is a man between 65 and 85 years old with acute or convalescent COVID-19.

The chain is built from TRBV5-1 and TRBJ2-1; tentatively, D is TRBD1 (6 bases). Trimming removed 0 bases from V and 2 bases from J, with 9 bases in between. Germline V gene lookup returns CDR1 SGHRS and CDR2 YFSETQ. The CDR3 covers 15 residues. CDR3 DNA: TGCGCCAGCAGCTTGGGCAGGGGACCCTACAATGAGCAGTTCTTC. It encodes CASSLGRGPYNEQFF.

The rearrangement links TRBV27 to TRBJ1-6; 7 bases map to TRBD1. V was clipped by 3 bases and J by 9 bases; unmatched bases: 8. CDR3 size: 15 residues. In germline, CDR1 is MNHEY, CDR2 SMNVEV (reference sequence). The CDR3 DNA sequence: TGTGCCAGCAGTTTTTCGACAGGGAGGAGTTCACCCCTCCACTTT. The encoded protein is CASSFSTGRSSPLHF.

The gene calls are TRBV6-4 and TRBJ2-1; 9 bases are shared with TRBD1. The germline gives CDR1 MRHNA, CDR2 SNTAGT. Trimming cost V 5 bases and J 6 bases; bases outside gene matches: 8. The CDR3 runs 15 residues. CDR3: CASSPRDRAFNEQFF. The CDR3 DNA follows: TGTGCCAGCAGTCCCCGGGACAGGGCCTTCAATGAGCAGTTCTTC.

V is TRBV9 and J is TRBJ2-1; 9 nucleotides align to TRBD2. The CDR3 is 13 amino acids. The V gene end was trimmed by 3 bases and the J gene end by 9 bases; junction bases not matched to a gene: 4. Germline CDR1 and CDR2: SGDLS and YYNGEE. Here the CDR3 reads CASSASGAREQFF. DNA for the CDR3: TGTGCCAGCAGCGCTAGCGGGGCACGTGAGCAGTTCTTC.

In nucleotides, the CDR3 is TGTGCCAGCAGCGTATCCTACGAGCAGTACTTC. The encoded protein is CASSVSYEQYF. The gene calls are TRBV7-9 and TRBJ2-7, with no clear D. Germline CDR1 is SEHNR and CDR2 is FQNEAQ (reference sequence). The CDR3 runs to 11 residues. Trimming removed 5 bases at V and 1 base at J, with 3 bases between.

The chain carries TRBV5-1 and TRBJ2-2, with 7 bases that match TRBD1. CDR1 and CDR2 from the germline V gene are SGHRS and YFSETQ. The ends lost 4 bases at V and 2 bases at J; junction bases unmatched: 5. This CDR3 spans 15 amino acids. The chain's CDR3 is CASSVQGSNTGELFF. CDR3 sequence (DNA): TGCGCCAGCAGCGTACAGGGGAGTAACACCGGGGAGCTGTTTTTT. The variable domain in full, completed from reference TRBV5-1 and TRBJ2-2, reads KAGVTQTPRYLIKTRGQQVTLSCSPISGHRSVSWYQQTPGQGLQFLFEYFSETQRNKGNFPGRFSGRQFSNSRSEMNVSTLELGDSALYLCASSVQGSNTGELFFGEGSRLTVL.

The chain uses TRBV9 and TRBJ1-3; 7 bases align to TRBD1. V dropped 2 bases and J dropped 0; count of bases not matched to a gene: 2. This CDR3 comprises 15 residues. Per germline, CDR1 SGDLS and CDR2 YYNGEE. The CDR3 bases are TGTGCCAGCAGCGTGGGACAGCTCTCTGGAAACACCATATATTTT. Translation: CASSVGQLSGNTIYF.

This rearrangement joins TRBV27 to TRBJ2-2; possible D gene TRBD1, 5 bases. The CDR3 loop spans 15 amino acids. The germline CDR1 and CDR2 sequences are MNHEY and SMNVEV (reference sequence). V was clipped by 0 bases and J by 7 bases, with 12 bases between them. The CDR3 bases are TGTGCCAGCAGTTTATCGCGACAGCCTTACGGGGAGCTGTTTTTT. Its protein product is CASSLSRQPYGELFF.

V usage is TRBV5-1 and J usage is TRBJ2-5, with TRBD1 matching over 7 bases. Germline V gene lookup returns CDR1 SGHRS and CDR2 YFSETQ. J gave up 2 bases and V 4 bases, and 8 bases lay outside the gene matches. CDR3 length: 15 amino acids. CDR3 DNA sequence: TGCGCCAGCAGCCCCGACAGGGTTGGACAAGAGACCCAGTACTTC. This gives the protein CASSPDRVGQETQYF.

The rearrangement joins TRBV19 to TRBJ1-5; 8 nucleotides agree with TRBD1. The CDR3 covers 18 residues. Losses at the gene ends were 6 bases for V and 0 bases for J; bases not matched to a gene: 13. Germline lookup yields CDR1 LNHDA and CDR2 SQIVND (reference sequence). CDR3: CASSLGQVVGNSNQPQHF. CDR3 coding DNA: TGTGCCAGTAGCCTGGGACAGGTAGTGGGTAATAGCAATCAGCCCCAGCATTTT.

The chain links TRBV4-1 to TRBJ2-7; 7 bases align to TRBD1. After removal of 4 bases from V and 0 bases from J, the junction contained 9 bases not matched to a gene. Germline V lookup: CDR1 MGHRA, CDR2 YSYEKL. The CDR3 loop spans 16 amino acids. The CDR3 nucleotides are TGCGCCAGCAGCCTCAGAATACAGGGGCCCTCCTACGAGCAGTACTTC. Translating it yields CASSLRIQGPSYEQYF.

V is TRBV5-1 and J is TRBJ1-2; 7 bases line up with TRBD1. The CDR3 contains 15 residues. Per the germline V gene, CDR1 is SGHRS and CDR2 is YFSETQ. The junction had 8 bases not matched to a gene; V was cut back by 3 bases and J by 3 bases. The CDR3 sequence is CASSSQQGVDYGYTF. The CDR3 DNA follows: TGCGCCAGCAGCTCACAGCAGGGGGTGGACTATGGCTACACCTTC.

The CDR3 here is CASSQDLEQGLRAQHF. The CDR3 DNA sequence: TGTGCCAGCAGCCAAGATCTTGAACAGGGGCTAAGGGCCCAGCATTTT. The chain has TRBV4-2 and TRBJ1-5; 7 positions agree with TRBD1. Germline V gene data show CDR1 as LGHNA and CDR2 as YNFKEQ. There are 16 residues in the CDR3. The trim removed 0 bases at V and 11 bases at J, leaving 13 bases unmatched.

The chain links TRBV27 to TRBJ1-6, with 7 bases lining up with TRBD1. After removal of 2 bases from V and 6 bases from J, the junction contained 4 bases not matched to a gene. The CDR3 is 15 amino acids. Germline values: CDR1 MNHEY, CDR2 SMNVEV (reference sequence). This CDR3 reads CASSLRPGGNSPLHF. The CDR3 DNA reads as TGTGCCAGCAGTTTACGGCCAGGGGGTAATTCACCCCTCCACTTT.

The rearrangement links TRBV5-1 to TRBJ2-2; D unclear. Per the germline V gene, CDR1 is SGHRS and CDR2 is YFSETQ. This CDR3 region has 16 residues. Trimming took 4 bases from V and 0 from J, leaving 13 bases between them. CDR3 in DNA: TGCGCCAGCAGCGGCTCTGAGGCAGCGAACACCGGGGAGCTGTTTTTT. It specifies CASSGSEAANTGELFF.

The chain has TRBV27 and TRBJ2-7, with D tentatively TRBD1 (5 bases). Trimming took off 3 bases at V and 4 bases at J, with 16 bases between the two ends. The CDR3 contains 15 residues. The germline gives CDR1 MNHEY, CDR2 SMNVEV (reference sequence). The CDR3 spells CASSFTAGSKYEQYF. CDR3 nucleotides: TGTGCCAGCAGTTTTACGGCAGGGTCTAAATACGAGCAGTACTTC.

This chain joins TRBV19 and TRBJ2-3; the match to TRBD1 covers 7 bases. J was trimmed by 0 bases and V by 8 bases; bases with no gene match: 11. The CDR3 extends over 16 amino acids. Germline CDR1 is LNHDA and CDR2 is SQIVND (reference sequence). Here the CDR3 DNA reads TGTGCCAGTTCACAGGGGACGGCTACTAGCACAGATACGCAGTATTTT. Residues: CASSQGTATSTDTQYF.

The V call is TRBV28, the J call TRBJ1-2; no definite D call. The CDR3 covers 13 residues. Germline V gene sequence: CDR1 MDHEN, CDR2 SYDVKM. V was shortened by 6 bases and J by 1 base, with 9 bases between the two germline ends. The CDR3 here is CASRPRGNYGYTF. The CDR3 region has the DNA TGTGCCAGCAGGCCGAGAGGTAACTATGGCTACACCTTC.

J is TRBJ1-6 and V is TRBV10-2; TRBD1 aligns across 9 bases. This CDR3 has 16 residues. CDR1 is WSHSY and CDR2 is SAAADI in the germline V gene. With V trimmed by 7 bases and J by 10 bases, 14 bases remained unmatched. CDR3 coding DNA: TGCGCCAGCACTCTGACAGGGGGACGAGTGGGATCACCCCTCCACTTT. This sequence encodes CASTLTGGRVGSPLHF.

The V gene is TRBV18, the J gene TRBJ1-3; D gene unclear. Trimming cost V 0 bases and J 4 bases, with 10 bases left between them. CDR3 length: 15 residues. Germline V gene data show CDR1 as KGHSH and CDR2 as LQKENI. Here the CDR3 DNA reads TGTGCCAGCTCACCACCGACGGGGAGCGGAAACACCATATATTTT. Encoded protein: CASSPPTGSGNTIYF.

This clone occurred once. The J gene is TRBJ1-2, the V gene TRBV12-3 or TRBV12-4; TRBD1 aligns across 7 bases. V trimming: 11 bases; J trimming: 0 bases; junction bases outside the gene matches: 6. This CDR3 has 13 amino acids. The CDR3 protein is CAGTANPNYGYTF. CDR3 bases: TGTGCCGGGACAGCCAATCCTAACTATGGCTACACCTTC.

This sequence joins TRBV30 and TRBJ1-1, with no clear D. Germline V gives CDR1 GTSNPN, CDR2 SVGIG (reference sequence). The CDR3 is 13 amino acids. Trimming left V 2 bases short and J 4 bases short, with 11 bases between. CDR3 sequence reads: CAWSSIMSTEAFF. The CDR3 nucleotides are TGTGCCTGGAGTTCTATCATGAGCACTGAAGCTTTCTTT.

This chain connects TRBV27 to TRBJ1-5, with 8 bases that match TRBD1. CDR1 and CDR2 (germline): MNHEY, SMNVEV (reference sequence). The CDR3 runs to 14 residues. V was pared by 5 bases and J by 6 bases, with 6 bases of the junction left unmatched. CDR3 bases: TGTGCCAGCAGTCTCAGGGGGCTAGGTCAGCCCCAGCATTTT. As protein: CASSLRGLGQPQHF.

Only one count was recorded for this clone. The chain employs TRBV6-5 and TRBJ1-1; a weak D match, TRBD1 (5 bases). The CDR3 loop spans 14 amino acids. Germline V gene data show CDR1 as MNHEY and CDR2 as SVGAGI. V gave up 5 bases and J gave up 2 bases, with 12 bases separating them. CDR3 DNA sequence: TGTGCCAGCAGTCTCGGACAAGCTAACACTGAAGCTTTCTTT. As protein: CASSLGQANTEAFF.

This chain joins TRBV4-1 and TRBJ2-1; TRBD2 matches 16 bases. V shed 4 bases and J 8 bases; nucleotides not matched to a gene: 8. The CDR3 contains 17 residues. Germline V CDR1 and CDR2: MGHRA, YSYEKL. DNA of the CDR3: TGCGCCAGCAGCCGAGGGACTAGCGGGGGGGTTATCGATGAGCAGTTCTTC. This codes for CASSRGTSGGVIDEQFF.

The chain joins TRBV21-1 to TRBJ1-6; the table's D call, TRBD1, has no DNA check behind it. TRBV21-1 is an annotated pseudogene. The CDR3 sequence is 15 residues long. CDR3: CASSKVSGRGQSLHF. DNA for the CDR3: TGTGCCAGCAGCAAAGTGAGTGGCAGGGGGCAATCCCTCCACTTT.

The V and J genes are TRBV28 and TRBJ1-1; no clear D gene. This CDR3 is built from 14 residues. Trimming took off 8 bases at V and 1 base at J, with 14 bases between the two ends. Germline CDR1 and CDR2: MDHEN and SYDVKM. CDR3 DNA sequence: TGTGCCAGCCGATATCTCTCGAGGAACACTGAAGCTTTCTTT. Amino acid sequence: CASRYLSRNTEAFF.

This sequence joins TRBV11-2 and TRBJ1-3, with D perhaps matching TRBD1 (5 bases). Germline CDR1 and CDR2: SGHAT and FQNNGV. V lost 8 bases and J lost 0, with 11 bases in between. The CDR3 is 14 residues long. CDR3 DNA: TGTGCCAGCTTCGGACACATCTCTGGAAACACCATATATTTT. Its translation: CASFGHISGNTIYF.

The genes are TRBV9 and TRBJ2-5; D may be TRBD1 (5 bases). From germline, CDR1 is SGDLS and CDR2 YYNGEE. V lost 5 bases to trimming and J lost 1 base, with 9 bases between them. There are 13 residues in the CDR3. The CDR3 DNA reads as TGTGCCAGCAGTGTGGGGCCCCAAGAGACCCAGTACTTC. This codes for CASSVGPQETQYF.

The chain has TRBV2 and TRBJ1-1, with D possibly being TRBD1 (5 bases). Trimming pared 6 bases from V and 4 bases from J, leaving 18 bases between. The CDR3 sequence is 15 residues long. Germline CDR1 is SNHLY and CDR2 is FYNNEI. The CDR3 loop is CASRPSGSRTTEAFF. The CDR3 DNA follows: TGTGCCAGCAGACCCTCAGGGTCCAGGACCACTGAAGCTTTCTTT.